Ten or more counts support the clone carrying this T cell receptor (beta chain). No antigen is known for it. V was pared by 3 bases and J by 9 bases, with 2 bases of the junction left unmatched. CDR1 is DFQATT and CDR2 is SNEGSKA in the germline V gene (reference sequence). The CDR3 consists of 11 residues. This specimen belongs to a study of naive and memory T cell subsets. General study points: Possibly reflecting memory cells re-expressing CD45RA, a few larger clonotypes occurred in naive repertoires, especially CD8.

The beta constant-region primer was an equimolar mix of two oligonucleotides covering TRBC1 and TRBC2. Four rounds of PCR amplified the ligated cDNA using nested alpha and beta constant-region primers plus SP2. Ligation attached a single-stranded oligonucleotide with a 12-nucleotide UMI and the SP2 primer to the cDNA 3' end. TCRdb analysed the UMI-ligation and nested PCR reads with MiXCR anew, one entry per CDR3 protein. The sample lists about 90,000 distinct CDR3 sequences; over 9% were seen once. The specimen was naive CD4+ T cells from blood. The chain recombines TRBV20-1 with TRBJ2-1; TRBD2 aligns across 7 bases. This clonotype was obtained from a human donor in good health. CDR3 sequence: CSASRGVEQFF. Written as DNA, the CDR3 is TGCAGTGCTAGCCGGGGGGTTGAGCAGTTCTTC.